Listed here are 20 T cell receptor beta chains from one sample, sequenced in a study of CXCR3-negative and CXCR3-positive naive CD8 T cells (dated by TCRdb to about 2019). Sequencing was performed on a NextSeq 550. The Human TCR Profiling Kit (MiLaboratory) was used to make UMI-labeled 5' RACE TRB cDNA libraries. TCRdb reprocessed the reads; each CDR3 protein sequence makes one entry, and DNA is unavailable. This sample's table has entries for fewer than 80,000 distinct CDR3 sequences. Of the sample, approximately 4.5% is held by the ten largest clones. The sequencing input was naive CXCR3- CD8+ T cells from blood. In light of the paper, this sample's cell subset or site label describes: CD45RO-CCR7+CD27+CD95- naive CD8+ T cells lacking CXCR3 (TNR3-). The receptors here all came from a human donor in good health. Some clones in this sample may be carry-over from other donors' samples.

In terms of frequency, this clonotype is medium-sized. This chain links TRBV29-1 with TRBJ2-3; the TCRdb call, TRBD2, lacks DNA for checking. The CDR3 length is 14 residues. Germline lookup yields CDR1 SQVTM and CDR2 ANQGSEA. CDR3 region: CSVPPSGGPDTQYF.

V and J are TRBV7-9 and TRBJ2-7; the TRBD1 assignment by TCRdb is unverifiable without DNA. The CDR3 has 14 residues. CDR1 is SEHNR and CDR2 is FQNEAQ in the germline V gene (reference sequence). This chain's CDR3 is CASSFGVGAYEQYF.

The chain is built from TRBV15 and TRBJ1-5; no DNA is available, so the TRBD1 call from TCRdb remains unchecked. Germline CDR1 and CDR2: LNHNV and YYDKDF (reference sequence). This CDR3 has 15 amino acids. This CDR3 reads CATSRTRQGNQPQHF.

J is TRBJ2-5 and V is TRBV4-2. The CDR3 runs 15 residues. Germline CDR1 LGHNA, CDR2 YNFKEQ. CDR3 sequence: CASSQVDAYQETQYF.

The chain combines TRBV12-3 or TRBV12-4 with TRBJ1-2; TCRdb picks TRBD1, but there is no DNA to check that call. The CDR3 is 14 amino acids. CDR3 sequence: CASSPYRGHDGYTF.

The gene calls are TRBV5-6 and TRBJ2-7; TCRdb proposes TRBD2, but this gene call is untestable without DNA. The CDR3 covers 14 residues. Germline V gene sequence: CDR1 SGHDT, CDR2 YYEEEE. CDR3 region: CASSPRLHSYEQYF.

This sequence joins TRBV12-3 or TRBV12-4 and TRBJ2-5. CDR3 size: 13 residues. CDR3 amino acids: CASSLGFQETQYF.

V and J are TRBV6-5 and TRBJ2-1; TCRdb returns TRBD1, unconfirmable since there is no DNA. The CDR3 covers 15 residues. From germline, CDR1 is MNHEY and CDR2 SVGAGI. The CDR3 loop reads CASRHATVAANEQFF.

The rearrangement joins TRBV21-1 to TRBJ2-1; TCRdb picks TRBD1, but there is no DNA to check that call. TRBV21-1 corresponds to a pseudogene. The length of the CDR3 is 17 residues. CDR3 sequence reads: CASRESGQGLPYNEQFF.

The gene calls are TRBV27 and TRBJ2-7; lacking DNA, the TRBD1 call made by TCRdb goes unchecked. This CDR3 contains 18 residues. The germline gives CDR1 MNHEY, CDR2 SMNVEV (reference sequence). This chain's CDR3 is CQLLDRDRGSLNYYEQYF.

The CDR3 here is CASTPTGGGELFF. This chain connects TRBV5-1 to TRBJ2-2; TCRdb outputs TRBD1, but without DNA this stays unchecked. The germline gives CDR1 SGHRS, CDR2 YFSETQ. The CDR3 covers 13 residues.

CDR3 sequence: CSVVLWSKQDTQYF. This chain links TRBV29-1 with TRBJ2-3. Germline V lookup: CDR1 SQVTM, CDR2 ANQGSEA. The CDR3 is made up of 14 amino acids.

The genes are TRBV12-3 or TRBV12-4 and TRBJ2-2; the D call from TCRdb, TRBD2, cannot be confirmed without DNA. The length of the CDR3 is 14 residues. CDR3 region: CASIPSAVTGELFF.

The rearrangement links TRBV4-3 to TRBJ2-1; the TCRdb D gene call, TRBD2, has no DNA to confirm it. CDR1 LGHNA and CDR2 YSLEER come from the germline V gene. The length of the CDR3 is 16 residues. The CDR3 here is CASSPSMSGGAAEQFF.

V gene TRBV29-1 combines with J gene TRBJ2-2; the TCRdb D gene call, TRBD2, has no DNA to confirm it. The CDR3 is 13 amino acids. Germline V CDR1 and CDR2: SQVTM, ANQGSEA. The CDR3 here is CSATSGNTGELFF.

CDR3 region: CAIRAQETQYF. The chain links TRBV10-3 to TRBJ2-5. The CDR3 extends over 11 amino acids. Germline V CDR1 and CDR2: ENHRY, SYGVKD.

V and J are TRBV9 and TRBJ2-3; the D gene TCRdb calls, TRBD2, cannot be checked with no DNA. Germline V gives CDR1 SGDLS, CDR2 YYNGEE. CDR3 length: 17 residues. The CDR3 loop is CASTSQRGGFSSDTQYF.

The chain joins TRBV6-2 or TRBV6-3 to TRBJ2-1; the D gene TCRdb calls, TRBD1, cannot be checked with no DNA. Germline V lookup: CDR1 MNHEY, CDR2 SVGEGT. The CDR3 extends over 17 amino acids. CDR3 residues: CTSSYSRRGSAYNEQFF.

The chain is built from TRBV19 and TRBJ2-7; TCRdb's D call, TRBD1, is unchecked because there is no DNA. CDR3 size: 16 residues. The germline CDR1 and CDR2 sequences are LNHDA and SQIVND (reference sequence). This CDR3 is CASSIWFEDTSYEQYF.

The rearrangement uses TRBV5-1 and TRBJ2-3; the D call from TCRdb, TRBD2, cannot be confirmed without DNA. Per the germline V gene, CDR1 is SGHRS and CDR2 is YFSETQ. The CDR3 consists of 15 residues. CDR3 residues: CASSPQLAGGDTQYF.